The 4 T cell receptor beta chains presented below share a single source sample, sequenced in a study of blood T cell repertoires in COVID-19. TCRdb keeps only in-frame clones here, not all; method: immunoSEQ multiplex PCR. The sample contains roughly 350,000 clones, around 85% of which appear only once. The source material was peripheral blood. Every receptor here comes from a woman under 30 with acute or convalescent COVID-19.

The chain couples TRBV6-2 or TRBV6-3 to TRBJ2-1; D is ambiguous. The CDR3 has 15 amino acids. CDR1 and CDR2 from the germline V gene are MNHEY and SVGEGT. Trimming pared 3 bases from V and 0 bases from J, leaving 9 bases between. Here the CDR3 DNA reads TGTGCCAGCAGTTATTGGAGCCTCTCCTACAATGAGCAGTTCTTC. It is translated as CASSYWSLSYNEQFF.

This chain joins TRBV14 and TRBJ2-5; 9 nucleotides line up with TRBD2. Germline values: CDR1 SGHDN, CDR2 FVKESK. The CDR3 runs to 13 residues. V lost 0 bases, J lost 13 bases, and 6 bases stayed unmatched. CDR3 coding DNA: TGTGCCAGCAGCCAAGATCCTCGTAGCGGGAGGTACTTC. Translation: CASSQDPRSGRYF.

The J gene is TRBJ1-2, the V gene TRBV6-6, with 8 bases matching TRBD1. The CDR3 extends over 13 amino acids. With 7 bases clipped from V and 10 bases from J, the junction kept 11 bases outside the gene matches. Per germline, CDR1 MNHNY and CDR2 SVGAGI (reference sequence). CDR3 sequence reads: CASTLGQGVAYTF. In DNA form, the CDR3 reads TGTGCCAGCACTTTAGGACAGGGTGTTGCCTACACCTTC.

This chain connects TRBV27 to TRBJ1-3; 9 bases align to TRBD1. CDR1 and CDR2 from the germline V gene are MNHEY and SMNVEV (reference sequence). The V segment lost 5 bases and the J segment 4 bases; nucleotides outside the gene matches: 3. The CDR3 sequence is 14 residues long. This CDR3 reads CASSPGTGGNTIYF. The CDR3 nucleotides are TGTGCCAGCAGTCCCGGGACAGGGGGAAACACCATATATTTT.